This TCR beta chain was captured by sequencing in a study of blood T cell repertoires in COVID-19. In the authors' methods: Estimated nucleated cell counts came from reference gene primer amplification. The table came from immunoSEQ multiplex PCR; TCRdb's copy has only in-frame clones and leaves some out. For V, J and clone size, that table is used; D and trimming come from the DNA. The sample consists of roughly 290,000 clones, 70% to 90% of them appearing once. This clone was seen a handful of times. V gave up 3 bases and J gave up 7 bases, with 9 bases separating them. CDR3 size: 13 residues. The receptor comes from a woman aged 45-60 years who had recovered from COVID-19. Sequenced input: peripheral blood. This sequence joins TRBV12-3 or TRBV12-4 and TRBJ2-2; perhaps TRBD1 as D (6 bases). The CDR3 spells CASSLSGVGELFF. The CDR3 nucleotides are TGTGCCAGCAGTTTGTCAGGGGTCGGGGAGCTGTTTTTT.